A selection of T cell receptor beta chains follows, all from one sample in a study of blood T cells in healthy people across ages. TCRdb called the 5' RACE reads again in MiXCR, with one record for every CDR3 protein. The sample has 500,000 to 600,000 distinct CDR3 sequences, roughly 29% seen once; the top ten hold around 18%. The specimen sequenced was blood. Every receptor here comes from a woman between 65 and 79 years old in good health. CDR3s include the opening cysteine and the closing phenylalanine or tryptophan. The D gene is left open where the match is weak. The size field is filled for only some rows; it gives once, few, many or a size class.

size,J,D,length,V,CDR3,DNA
-,TRBJ2-3,-,14,TRBV12-3/TRBV12-4,CASSWTVASDTQYF,TGTGCCAGCAGTTGGACAGTCGCATCAGATACGCAGTATTTT
-,TRBJ2-1,TRBD2,17,TRBV28,CASRTSGGLTSNNEQFF,TGTGCCAGCCGGACTAGCGGGGGCCTCACCTCAAACAATGAGCAGTTCTTC
-,TRBJ1-4,-,13,TRBV7-2,CASSPRTGEKLFF,TGTGCCAGCAGCCCGCGGACGGGTGAAAAACTGTTTTTT
-,TRBJ2-1,-,11,TRBV20-1,CSALGQMEQFF,TGCAGTGCGCTCGGACAGATGGAGCAGTTCTTC
-,TRBJ2-3,-,12,TRBV6-1,CASSEALNTQYF,TGTGCCAGCAGTGAAGCGCTGAATACGCAGTATTTT
few,TRBJ2-6,TRBD1,17,TRBV5-1,CASSLGTGRSGANVLTF,TGCGCCAGCAGCCTAGGGACAGGCCGCTCTGGGGCCAACGTCCTGACTTTC
few,TRBJ2-2,TRBD1,15,TRBV7-2,CASSPDRENTGELFF,TGTGCCAGCAGCCCAGACAGGGAAAACACCGGGGAGCTGTTTTTT
few,TRBJ2-5,-,13,TRBV20-1,CSAYYGYQETQYF,TGCAGTGCTTACTACGGATACCAAGAGACCCAGTACTTC
-,TRBJ2-7,TRBD1,14,TRBV7-2,CASSFRTGGNEQYF,TGTGCCAGCAGTTTTCGGACAGGCGGCAACGAGCAGTACTTC
-,TRBJ2-7,-,15,TRBV4-1,CASSQDLVAGGEQYF,TGCGCCAGCAGCCAAGATCTCGTGGCTGGGGGCGAGCAGTACTTC
few,TRBJ2-5,-,15,TRBV6-2/TRBV6-3,CASSRPPGVYETQYF,TGTGCCAGCAGTCGCCCGCCGGGGGTATACGAGACCCAGTACTTC
-,TRBJ2-5,TRBD1,15,TRBV5-1,CASSLSGGAEKTQYF,TGCGCCAGCAGCTTATCAGGGGGCGCGGAAAAGACCCAGTACTTC
-,TRBJ1-5,-,17,TRBV20-1,CSARDPRTVNSNQPQHF,TGCAGTGCTAGAGACCCCAGGACAGTGAATAGCAATCAGCCCCAGCATTTT
-,TRBJ2-5,-,14,TRBV28,CASLTPGRRGTQYF,TGTGCCAGCTTAACCCCGGGGAGACGGGGGACCCAGTACTTC
-,TRBJ2-2,-,13,TRBV12-3/TRBV12-4,CASVGTATGELFF,TGTGCCAGCGTGGGGACGGCGACCGGGGAGCTGTTTTTT
-,TRBJ1-1,-,12,TRBV21-1,CASSKGAEEAFF,TGTGCCAGCAGCAAAGGGGCAGAAGAAGCTTTCTTT
-,TRBJ1-1,-,13,TRBV7-8,CASRRQLNTEAFF,TGTGCCAGCAGGCGACAGTTGAACACTGAAGCTTTCTTT
once,TRBJ1-2,-,14,TRBV20-1,CSARDRGGASGYTF,TGCAGTGCTAGAGATCGAGGGGGGGCCTCTGGCTACACCTTC
few,TRBJ1-1,-,15,TRBV9,CASSPSGRRDTEAFF,TGTGCCAGCAGCCCTTCGGGACGGAGAGACACTGAAGCTTTCTTT
many,TRBJ2-7,TRBD1,16,TRBV4-3,CASSQDSGTGAYEQYF,TGCGCCAGCAGCCAAGATTCCGGGACAGGGGCCTACGAGCAGTACTTC
-,TRBJ2-7,-,11,TRBV29-1,CSVAGDYEQYF,TGCAGCGTTGCCGGAGACTACGAGCAGTACTTC
-,TRBJ1-2,-,13,TRBV20-1,CSAPRSLVGGYTF,TGCAGTGCCCCTAGGTCCTTAGTTGGAGGCTACACCTTC
-,TRBJ2-3,TRBD2,15,TRBV18,CASSRTSGRTDTQYF,TGTGCCAGCTCACGGACTAGCGGGCGCACAGATACGCAGTATTTT
few,TRBJ1-2,-,16,TRBV6-5,CASSYSRPGAGYGYTF,TGTGCCAGCAGTTACTCGAGGCCGGGGGCAGGTTATGGCTACACCTTC
few,TRBJ2-4,TRBD1,14,TRBV3-1,CASSQDPGTDIQYF,TGTGCCAGCAGCCAAGACCCGGGGACAGACATTCAGTACTTC
few,TRBJ1-2,TRBD1,13,TRBV10-3,CAISATGFYGYTF,TGTGCCATCAGTGCGACAGGGTTTTATGGCTACACCTTC
few,TRBJ2-7,TRBD1,14,TRBV7-2,CASTPGQGFDEQYF,TGTGCCAGCACCCCTGGACAGGGGTTCGACGAGCAGTACTTC
-,TRBJ2-1,-,13,TRBV27,CASSATVYNEQFF,TGTGCCAGCAGTGCGACAGTTTACAATGAGCAGTTCTTC
-,TRBJ1-2,-,15,TRBV20-1,CSVTGAASSHYGYTF,TGCAGTGTGACTGGGGCAGCTAGTTCTCACTATGGCTACACCTTC
-,TRBJ2-4,TRBD1,17,TRBV19,CASSMLNLGQGKNIQYF,TGTGCCAGTAGTATGTTGAATCTCGGACAGGGAAAAAACATTCAGTACTTC
-,TRBJ2-5,-,13,TRBV12-3/TRBV12-4,CASSLTAARDQYF,TGTGCCAGCAGTTTAACGGCGGCCAGGGACCAGTACTTC
few,TRBJ2-3,-,14,TRBV7-3,CASSPRVRADTQYF,TGTGCCAGCAGCCCCAGGGTTCGGGCAGATACGCAGTATTTT
few,TRBJ2-5,TRBD1,14,TRBV7-3,CASSSTGANQTQYF,TGTGCCAGCAGCTCAACAGGGGCTAATCAGACCCAGTACTTC
-,TRBJ2-7,-,12,TRBV10-2,CASSDPPGEQYF,TGCGCCAGCAGTGACCCCCCCGGCGAGCAGTACTTC
-,TRBJ2-4,TRBD1,20,TRBV6-2/TRBV6-3,CASSYARTGGEGFAKNIQYF,TGTGCCAGCAGTTACGCTAGAACAGGGGGCGAGGGATTCGCCAAAAACATTCAGTACTTC
few,TRBJ1-2,-,18,TRBV6-2/TRBV6-3,CASSYSGSLHGSRGGYTF,TGTGCCAGCAGTTACTCTGGGTCCCTCCACGGCTCACGTGGAGGCTACACCTTC
few,TRBJ2-7,-,17,TRBV7-2,CASSPVSSSFQSYEQYF,TGTGCCAGCAGCCCAGTTAGTAGTTCCTTCCAGAGCTACGAGCAGTACTTC
few,TRBJ1-6,-,15,TRBV4-2,CASSQASPGDSPLHF,TGTGCCAGCAGCCAAGCCTCCCCCGGAGATTCACCCCTCCACTTT
once,TRBJ1-1,TRBD1,16,TRBV18,CASSPHRGYAGTEAFF,TGTGCCAGCTCACCACACAGGGGGTACGCGGGAACTGAAGCTTTCTTT
-,TRBJ2-3,-,18,TRBV7-9,CASSRSPWGQRSTDTQYF,TGTGCCAGCAGCAGAAGCCCCTGGGGGCAGCGGAGCACAGATACGCAGTATTTT
few,TRBJ2-5,-,13,TRBV6-6,CASSGGPWGTQYF,TGTGCCAGCAGTGGGGGACCCTGGGGGACCCAGTACTTC
few,TRBJ2-1,TRBD2,16,TRBV20-1,CSASVLGLADYNEQFF,TGCAGTGCTTCCGTCCTTGGACTAGCGGACTACAATGAGCAGTTCTTC
-,TRBJ2-1,-,15,TRBV7-2,CASSRTMSSYNEQFF,TGTGCCAGCAGCCGGACTATGAGCTCCTACAATGAGCAGTTCTTC
-,TRBJ1-5,-,15,TRBV19,CASSTSRGRNQPQHF,TGTGCCAGTAGTACGTCCCGGGGCAGGAATCAGCCCCAGCATTTT
-,TRBJ1-4,-,13,TRBV4-1,CASAPGHVEKLFF,TGCGCCAGCGCGCCGGGACACGTTGAAAAACTGTTTTTT
-,TRBJ2-1,TRBD1,13,TRBV5-1,CASGETGYNEQFF,TGCGCCAGCGGGGAGACAGGGTACAATGAGCAGTTCTTC
-,TRBJ2-1,TRBD2,19,TRBV11-2,CASSLGLAGGPSAYNEQFF,TGTGCCAGCAGCTTAGGGCTAGCGGGAGGGCCCTCCGCCTACAATGAGCAGTTCTTC
-,TRBJ1-1,TRBD1,16,TRBV5-1,CASSWVTGAENTEAFF,TGCGCCAGCAGCTGGGTGACAGGGGCGGAGAACACTGAAGCTTTCTTT
-,TRBJ2-7,-,12,TRBV18,CASSPQGGEQHF,TGTGCCAGCTCACCTCAGGGGGGCGAGCAGCACTTC
-,TRBJ2-7,TRBD2,14,TRBV20-1,CSAARLAGAYEQYF,TGCAGTGCTGCCCGACTAGCGGGGGCCTACGAGCAGTACTTC
-,TRBJ2-3,-,14,TRBV5-1,CASSLEGQTDTQYF,TGCGCCAGCAGCTTGGAGGGGCAGACAGATACGCAGTATTTT
-,TRBJ2-3,TRBD2,17,TRBV5-1,CASSKSSGGYGGDTQYF,TGCGCCAGCAGCAAATCTAGCGGGGGCTACGGTGGAGATACGCAGTATTTT